Following are 22 T cell receptor beta chains from one sample sequenced in a study of cytomegalovirus exposure and HLA in healthy donors. Repertoires were generated with immunoSEQ multiplex PCR, while TCRdb's copy carries only in-frame clones and drops some. Of 90,000 to 150,000 clones listed, 70% to 90% are singletons. Sequenced sample: PBMCs. The receptors derive from a man aged 18 to 29 in good health and CMV-seronegative.

Notes on this clone: Sequence at one end of the junction differs from germline and may be a read error. The CDR3 bases are TGTGCCATCAGTGAGATTGAGCGGGAGGGCCGACACTTC. Its translation is CAISEIEREGRHF. This sequence joins TRBV10-3 and TRBJ2-5; 10 positions match TRBD2. This CDR3 is 13 amino acids long. Germline V gene lookup returns CDR1 ENHRY and CDR2 SYGVKD.

The CDR3 sequence: CASSIGQLAGQPQHF. The CDR3 DNA sequence: TGTGCCAGTAGTATCGGACAGCTGGCCGGTCAGCCCCAGCATTTT. The chain has TRBV19 and TRBJ1-5; a possible D gene is TRBD1 (6 bases). Looked up from germline, CDR1 is LNHDA and CDR2 is SQIVND (reference sequence). V was trimmed by 3 bases and J by 6 bases, leaving 15 bases between them. CDR3 size: 15 residues. The entire variable domain, with the rest obtained from reference TRBV19 and TRBJ1-5, is as follows: DGGITQSPKYLFRKEGQNVTLSCEQNLNHDAMYWYRQDPGQGLRLIYYSQIVNDFQKGDIAEGYSVSREKKESFPLTVTSAQKNPTAFYLCASSIGQLAGQPQHFGDGTRLSIL.

This clone has only a few counts. This chain links TRBV7-8 with TRBJ2-7, with TRBD1 matching over 7 bases. J lost 3 bases, V lost 1 base, and 6 bases had no gene match. The CDR3 is 15 amino acids. Germline V gives CDR1 SGHVS, CDR2 FQNEAQ. The CDR3 reads CASSLVPGGNYEQYF. The CDR3 DNA follows: TGTGCCAGCAGCTTAGTCCCAGGGGGAAACTACGAGCAGTACTTC.

This sequence joins TRBV21-1 and TRBJ2-7; the D call TRBD2 from the table was never checked on the DNA. TRBV21-1 is a pseudogene segment. The CDR3 is 16 residues long. The CDR3 nucleotides are TGTGCCAGCAGCAAAACGGACTTAGCGGGGTCTTACGAGCAGTACTTC. Translating it yields CASSKTDLAGSYEQYF.

This clone was detected only a few times. This chain links TRBV28 with TRBJ2-2, with 11 positions matching TRBD2. The V gene's germline CDR1 is MDHEN and CDR2 SYDVKM. The CDR3 has 17 residues. V lost 1 base to trimming and J lost 8 bases; unmatched junction nucleotides: 9. The CDR3 loop reads CASSLFDLAGGPGELFF. Written as DNA, the CDR3 is TGTGCCAGCAGTTTATTCGACCTAGCGGGGGGTCCTGGGGAGCTGTTTTTT. The variable domain in full, with the rest retrieved from reference TRBV28 and TRBJ2-2, is DVKVTQSSRYLVKRTGEKVFLECVQDMDHENMFWYRQDPGLGLRLIYFSYDVKMKEKGDIPEGYSVSREKKERFSLILESASTNQTSMYLCASSLFDLAGGPGELFFGEGSRLTVL.

The V gene is TRBV28, the J gene TRBJ2-7; 7 nucleotides match TRBD2. Germline CDR1 and CDR2: MDHEN and SYDVKM. The CDR3 runs to 14 residues. Germline trimming cut 3 bases from V and 3 bases from J; bases unmatched to any gene: 5. DNA for the CDR3: TGTGCCAGCAGTTTTCGCGGGAGCTACTACGAGCAGTACTTC. Its protein is CASSFRGSYYEQYF.

The V gene is TRBV11-3, the J gene TRBJ2-2; 8 bases align to TRBD1. In germline, CDR1 is SGHNT, CDR2 YENEEA. This CDR3 is 18 amino acids long. V shed 0 bases, J shed 5 bases, and the junction held 11 bases outside the gene matches. The CDR3 spells CASSLEGGRGRQTGELFF. The CDR3 DNA reads as TGTGCCAGCAGCTTAGAAGGAGGCAGGGGGCGTCAAACCGGGGAGCTGTTTTTT.

This rearrangement joins TRBV2 to TRBJ2-1; tentatively, D is TRBD2 (6 bases). CDR1 and CDR2 from the germline V gene are SNHLY and FYNNEI. CDR3 length: 13 amino acids. Trimming left V 11 bases short and J 5 bases short, with 16 bases between. CDR3 DNA: TGTGCCGCTGCCCGGGACTTCAACAATGAGCAGTTCTTC. It is translated as CAAARDFNNEQFF.

The chain carries TRBV30 and TRBJ2-3; 11 bases are shared with TRBD2. J was trimmed by 6 bases and V by 0 bases; bases with no gene match: 8. The CDR3 extends over 16 amino acids. The V gene's germline CDR1 is GTSNPN and CDR2 SVGIG (reference sequence). The CDR3 nucleotides read TGTGCCTGGAGTGTCCTAGCGGGGGGAGTCCACGATACGCAGTATTTT. Amino acid sequence: CAWSVLAGGVHDTQYF.

The chain carries TRBV6-6 and TRBJ1-5; D is uncertain. The CDR3 totals 12 residues. Deletions cut 4 bases from V and 9 bases from J, with 10 bases between. The germline gives CDR1 MNHNY, CDR2 SVGAGI (reference sequence). The CDR3: CASSSERRPQHF. The CDR3 DNA is TGTGCCAGCAGTTCAGAGAGGCGGCCCCAGCATTTT.

CDR3 DNA sequence: TGTGCCAGCAGCTTAGTTTCCTCCCTAGCGGGGTGGGCCGGGGAGCTGTTTTTT. Translated, it gives CASSLVSSLAGWAGELFF. V and J are TRBV7-2 and TRBJ2-2; 9 positions match TRBD2. This CDR3 region has 18 residues. V was clipped by 1 base and J by 6 bases; unmatched bases: 12. Germline CDR1 SGHTA, CDR2 FQGNSA.

The gene calls are TRBV6-1 and TRBJ2-5; 7 nucleotides line up with TRBD1. V was clipped by 5 bases and J by 4 bases; unmatched bases: 4. The length of the CDR3 is 13 residues. Germline loops: CDR1 MNHNS, CDR2 SASEGT. CDR3 sequence (DNA): TGTGCCAGCAGTAGACAGGGTGGAGAGACCCAGTACTTC. Translated: CASSRQGGETQYF.

This chain joins TRBV7-9 and TRBJ2-3, with 7 bases that match TRBD2. This CDR3 is built from 14 residues. CDR1 SEHNR and CDR2 FQNEAQ come from the germline V gene (reference sequence). After removal of 5 bases from V and 3 bases from J, the junction contained 5 bases not matched to a gene. This CDR3 is CASSPNSGTDTQYF. CDR3 in DNA: TGTGCCAGCAGCCCCAATAGCGGGACAGATACGCAGTATTTT.

The rearrangement links TRBV9 to TRBJ1-6; 7 bases match TRBD1. V was clipped by 4 bases and J by 9 bases; unmatched bases: 7. The CDR3 covers 14 residues. Germline CDR1 and CDR2: SGDLS and YYNGEE. The CDR3 DNA is TGTGCCAGCAGCACCGGGACAGAGCTTTCACCCCTCCACTTT. The encoded protein is CASSTGTELSPLHF.

The chain couples TRBV19 to TRBJ2-2, with D perhaps matching TRBD2 (5 bases). V lost 1 base and J 4 bases, leaving 10 bases between the germline ends. Germline loops: CDR1 LNHDA, CDR2 SQIVND (reference sequence). The CDR3 covers 15 residues. The CDR3 here is CASSIVSGLTGELFF. CDR3 DNA sequence: TGTGCCAGTAGTATAGTGAGCGGCCTCACCGGGGAGCTGTTTTTT. Drawing the rest from reference TRBV19 and TRBJ2-2, the complete variable domain is DGGITQSPKYLFRKEGQNVTLSCEQNLNHDAMYWYRQDPGQGLRLIYYSQIVNDFQKGDIAEGYSVSREKKESFPLTVTSAQKNPTAFYLCASSIVSGLTGELFFGEGSRLTVL.

The chain has TRBV2 and TRBJ1-2; D may be TRBD1 (6 bases). This CDR3 region has 11 residues. Trimming removed 6 bases from V and 5 bases from J, with 7 bases in between. Germline-derived CDR1 and CDR2 are SNHLY and FYNNEI. Here the CDR3 DNA reads TGTGCCAGCAGCGGACAGTATGGCTACACCTTC. This encodes CASSGQYGYTF.

The chain couples TRBV5-1 to TRBJ1-1; no firm D call. The germline gives CDR1 SGHRS, CDR2 YFSETQ. This CDR3 is 15 amino acids long. V was cut by 0 bases and J by 6 bases, with 15 bases left in between. The CDR3, as DNA: TGCGCCAGCAGCTTGGCCCGAGGAGGCACGGCTGAAGCTTTCTTT. Its translation is CASSLARGGTAEAFF.

The DNA of the CDR3 is TGTGCCAGCAGTGATGGACTAGCGGGAGAAACGCAGTATTTT. Its translation is CASSDGLAGETQYF. The rearrangement links TRBV28 to TRBJ2-3, with TRBD2 identical over 13 bases. Germline CDR1 is MDHEN and CDR2 is SYDVKM. With V trimmed by 5 bases and J by 9 bases, 5 bases remained unmatched. The CDR3 has 14 amino acids.

This chain uses TRBV6-1 with TRBJ2-5, with D maybe TRBD2 (6 bases). The germline V gene encodes CDR1 MNHNS and CDR2 SASEGT. V was pared by 3 bases and J by 7 bases, with 12 bases between. The CDR3 is 13 amino acids. This chain's CDR3 is CASSDKLASTQYF. CDR3 coding DNA: TGTGCCAGCAGTGATAAACTAGCATCGACCCAGTACTTC.

This chain links TRBV21-1 with TRBJ1-5. TRBV21-1 represents a pseudogene. There are 12 residues in the CDR3. In DNA form, the CDR3 reads TGTGCCAGCACCCGGCGGGGGCAGCCCCAGCATTTT. As protein: CASTRRGQPQHF.

The DNA of the CDR3 is TGTGCCATCACACCGACTAGCGGGGGGGGTATCGCGCAGTTCTTC. Its protein product is CAITPTSGGGIAQFF. This chain links TRBV28 with TRBJ2-1, with 14 bases identical to TRBD2. The germline V gene encodes CDR1 MDHEN and CDR2 SYDVKM. With V trimmed by 10 bases and J by 12 bases, 14 bases remained unmatched. The CDR3 is 15 amino acids.

The V and J genes are TRBV5-6 and TRBJ2-2; 12 positions match TRBD2. The V gene end was trimmed by 0 bases and the J gene end by 7 bases; junction bases not matched to a gene: 4. There are 16 residues in the CDR3. The germline V gene has CDR1 SGHDT and CDR2 YYEEEE. The CDR3 DNA reads TGTGCCAGCAGCTTGGGACTAGCGGGAGATTTCGGGGAGCTGTTTTTT. Translation: CASSLGLAGDFGELFF.